This TCR beta chain was recovered during a study of blood T cell repertoires in COVID-19. About the research overall: COVID-19 samples from acute and convalescent phases originated in the United States, Italy and Spain. Sample material is recorded as cDNA or gDNA derived from T cells, B-cell-depleted T cells, or PBMCs.

Looked up from germline, CDR1 is SGHAT and CDR2 is FQNNGV. This CDR3 contains 14 residues. V lost 5 bases and J lost 7; bases outside the gene matches: 5. TCRdb keeps only in-frame clones here, not all; method: immunoSEQ multiplex PCR. The sample consists of approximately 74,000 clones, over 75% of them appearing once. The source material was peripheral blood. The clonotype originates from a woman aged 60-75 years with acute or convalescent COVID-19. The V and J genes are TRBV11-2 and TRBJ1-4, with 9 bases aligning to TRBD1. CDR3 protein: CASSPGQGSEKLFF. DNA for the CDR3: TGTGCCAGCAGCCCGGGACAGGGTAGTGAAAAACTGTTTTTT.